This TCR beta chain originates from a study of blood T cell repertoires in COVID-19. Overall study: COVID-19 samples from acute and convalescent phases originated in the United States, Italy and Spain. T cells, B-cell-depleted T cells, or PBMCs provided the cDNA or gDNA that served as material.

Original processing methods: From reference gene primer amplification, estimates of nucleated cell counts were derived. Using immunoSEQ multiplex PCR, the repertoire was profiled, and TCRdb retains in-frame clones only, with some absent. The V and J calls and clone size are taken from that table; D and trimming were inferred from the DNA. The sample records about 57,000 clones, roughly 85% being singletons. The CDR3 loop spans 14 amino acids. V was shortened by 4 bases and J by 0 bases, with 7 bases between the two germline ends. Germline V lookup: CDR1 SQVTM, CDR2 ANQGSEA. This chain joins TRBV29-1 and TRBJ2-6, with D uncertain. Sequencing was carried out using peripheral blood. This TCR was sampled from a human donor in a cohort sampled during active COVID-19. The CDR3 spells CSVVLSSGANVLTF. The CDR3 DNA reads as TGCAGCGTTGTCTTGTCCTCTGGGGCCAACGTCCTGACTTTC.